This TCR beta chain was sequenced for a study of cytomegalovirus exposure and HLA in healthy donors. The study, taken as a whole, reports: There were 150 to 200 TCR beta chains listed as cytomegalovirus-associated.

CDR1 and CDR2 (germline): SNHLY, FYNNEI. V shed 6 bases, J shed 6 bases, and the junction held 13 bases outside the gene matches. The CDR3 length is 16 residues. Notes on this clone: The target antigen is unknown.

The primer mix had 60 Vbeta and 13 Jbeta primers. Original data processing: In a later analysis, of around 83 million unique beta chains, some 10 million appeared in at least two donors. The method was immunoSEQ multiplex PCR; TCRdb's version includes in-frame clones alone and lacks a portion of them. V and J calls and clone size are as listed in that table; D and trimming were resolved from the DNA. The sample lists about 160,000 clones, roughly 82% occurring once. The source material was PBMCs. V is TRBV2 and J is TRBJ2-7; TRBD2 aligns across 11 bases. This TCR came from a girl under 18 in good health and CMV-seropositive. The CDR3, as DNA: TGTGCCAGCAGAGTCCTAGCGGGAGGCACTCCCCGCGAGCAGTACTTC. This translates into CASRVLAGGTPREQYF.